These T cell receptor beta chains were read from a single sample in a study of vaccination and CD4 T cells after COVID-19. TCRdb reprocessed the PCR reads with MiXCR, giving one entry per CDR3 protein. The sample yields under 6,000 distinct CDR3 sequences, 35% to 50% seen once. For these TCRs, the target antigens are not known. The sequencing sample was made of CD4+ T cells from blood, cultured in vitro. The receptors were sampled from a human donor who had recovered from COVID-19. CDR3s include the opening cysteine and the closing phenylalanine or tryptophan. The D gene is left open where the match is weak. Size values are once, few and many counts, or a class for expanded clones, and some rows have none.

-	TRBV7-2	20	TRBJ1-5	few	TGTGCCAGCAGCTTAGCGCCGACAAGCCCGCAGGGGCGCTCCAATCAGCCCCAGCATTTT	CASSLAPTSPQGRSNQPQHF
-	TRBV28	13	TRBJ2-5	-	TGTGCCAGCAGTAGGGGGGGGGTGGAGACCCAGTACTTC	CASSRGGVETQYF
-	TRBV11-2	14	TRBJ2-5	-	TGTGCCAGCAGCTTAGGATTGGGGACGGGGACCCAGTACTTC	CASSLGLGTGTQYF
-	TRBV7-3	14	TRBJ1-6	few	TGTGCCAGCAGCTTGCGGGGAGGTAATTCACCCCTCCACTTT	CASSLRGGNSPLHF
-	TRBV5-1	16	TRBJ2-2	medium-sized	TGCGCCAGCAGCCTCCTCGGGGGAGAGAACACCGGGGAGCTGTTTTTT	CASSLLGGENTGELFF
-	TRBV2	15	TRBJ2-7	few	TGTGCCAGCAACCCGACAACAACTAGTCCCTACGAGCAGTACTTC	CASNPTTTSPYEQYF
-	TRBV5-8	13	TRBJ1-6	few	TGTGCCAGCAGCTTGGTCCGGGATTCACCCCTCCACTTT	CASSLVRDSPLHF
-	TRBV12-3/TRBV12-4	12	TRBJ2-5	-	TGTGCCAGCGTCGGGGGCGGGGAGACCCAGTACTTC	CASVGGGETQYF
-	TRBV10-3	12	TRBJ2-3	-	TGTGCCATCAGAACCCCAGGAGATACGCAGTATTTT	CAIRTPGDTQYF
-	TRBV6-1	17	TRBJ2-7	few	TGTGCCAGCAGTCAGACTAGAGGGGGGATTTGGCGATACGAGCAGTACTTC	CASSQTRGGIWRYEQYF
TRBD1	TRBV7-9	13	TRBJ1-1	-	TGTGCCAGCAGCCCGCGGACAGGGACTGAAGCTTTCTTT	CASSPRTGTEAFF
-	TRBV11-3	16	TRBJ2-5	few	TGTGCCAGCAGCTTAGATTCAATACCAGGGGCGGAGACCCAGTACTTC	CASSLDSIPGAETQYF
TRBD1	TRBV19	15	TRBJ2-7	-	TGTGCCAGTAGTCTCAGGACAGGGCAAGGCAACGAGCAGTACTTC	CASSLRTGQGNEQYF
-	TRBV12-3/TRBV12-4	15	TRBJ2-6	-	TGTGCCAGCAGTTACAGGGTTTCTGGGGCCAACGTCCTGACTTTC	CASSYRVSGANVLTF
-	TRBV12-3/TRBV12-4	13	TRBJ1-1	-	TGTGCCAGCACCACCGACAGACGGACTGAAGCTTTCTTT	CASTTDRRTEAFF
-	TRBV12-3/TRBV12-4	14	TRBJ1-2	-	TGTGCCAGCAGTTCCAGGGAATCTAACTATGGCTACACCTTC	CASSSRESNYGYTF
TRBD2	TRBV7-3	16	TRBJ2-4	-	TGTGCCAGCAGCTTACGGACTAGCGGGGGGAAAAACATTCAGTACTTC	CASSLRTSGGKNIQYF
-	TRBV20-1	14	TRBJ1-1	-	TGCAGTGCTAGAGATGGACACCCGAACACTGAAGCTTTCTTT	CSARDGHPNTEAFF
TRBD2	TRBV6-4	15	TRBJ2-3	few	TGTGCCAGCAGTGAATCTAGCGGGGGGACAGATACGCAGTATTTT	CASSESSGGTDTQYF
TRBD2	TRBV27	18	TRBJ2-5	-	TGTGCCAGCAGGGTTCGGGGGTTGTCTAGCGGGACCCAAGAGACCCAGTACTTC	CASRVRGLSSGTQETQYF
TRBD2	TRBV11-2	16	TRBJ2-1	once	TGTGCCAGCAGCTTACTAGCGGGAGGGTCCTACAATGAGCAGTTCTTC	CASSLLAGGSYNEQFF
-	TRBV10-3	17	TRBJ1-1	few	TGTGCCATCAGTGACAATATACAACCAAGACAGAGCACTGAAGCTTTCTTT	CAISDNIQPRQSTEAFF
-	TRBV6-2/TRBV6-3	15	TRBJ2-2	-	TGTGCCAGCATGGTAGGATTCCGAGGCACCGGGGAGCTGTTTTTT	CASMVGFRGTGELFF
TRBD2	TRBV7-9	15	TRBJ2-5	few	TGTGCCAGCAGCTCCAGGACTAGCGGGAGGGAGACCCAGTACTTC	CASSSRTSGRETQYF
TRBD2	TRBV20-1	12	TRBJ2-6	few	TGCAGTGCGAGGACTAGTGGGGGAATCCTGACTTTC	CSARTSGGILTF
-	TRBV29-1	12	TRBJ2-5	medium-sized	TGCAGCGTTGGGCCAGACCAAGAGACCCAGTACTTC	CSVGPDQETQYF
-	TRBV19	15	TRBJ1-2	few	TGTGCCAGTAGTATAGAGCAGGGGTCGTACTATGGCTACACCTTC	CASSIEQGSYYGYTF